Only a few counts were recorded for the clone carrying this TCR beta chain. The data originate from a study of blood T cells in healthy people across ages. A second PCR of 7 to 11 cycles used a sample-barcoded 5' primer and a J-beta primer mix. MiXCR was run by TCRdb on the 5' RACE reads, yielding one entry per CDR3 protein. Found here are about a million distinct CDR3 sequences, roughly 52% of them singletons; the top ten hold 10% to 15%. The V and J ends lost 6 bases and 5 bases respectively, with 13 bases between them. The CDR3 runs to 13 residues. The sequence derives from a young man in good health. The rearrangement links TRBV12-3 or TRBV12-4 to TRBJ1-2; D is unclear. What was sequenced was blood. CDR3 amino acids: CASSLRPEYGYTF. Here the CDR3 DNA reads TGTGCCAGCAGCTTGAGGCCTGAATATGGCTACACCTTC.